These T cell receptor beta chains were read from a single sample in a study of blood T cells in healthy people across ages. TCRdb re-analysed the 5' RACE reads in MiXCR, keeping a single row per CDR3 protein. The sample has under 2 million distinct CDR3 sequences, roughly 30% seen once. Material: blood. All receptors come from a woman between 25 and 40 years old in good health. Each CDR3 is given with its conserved first and last residue. Fields, in order: clone size, J gene, V gene, D gene, CDR3 DNA, CDR3 protein. The D gene is left open where the match is weak. Rows may omit the clone size; those that give it use once, few, many or a size class.

>few|TRBJ2-7|TRBV9|.
TGTGCCAGCAGCCCAAGGGTAGACAGGTCCTACGAGCAGTACTTC
CASSPRVDRSYEQYF
>few|TRBJ2-7|TRBV15|TRBD2
TGTGCCACCAGCAGAGATGTTAGGGAGGGATCCCCCTACGAGCAGTACTTC
CATSRDVREGSPYEQYF
>.|TRBJ2-7|TRBV3-1|.
TGTGCCAGCAGCCAGCTTCACTACGAGCAGTACTTC
CASSQLHYEQYF
>.|TRBJ1-1|TRBV6-1|.
TGTGCCACCAGATCGGTAGGTGCAGCTATGAACACTGAAGCTTTCTTT
CATRSVGAAMNTEAFF
>.|TRBJ1-1|TRBV5-1|TRBD1
TGCGCCAGCAGCCCTCTGACAGGGGGCGAATTGGAAGCTTTCTTT
CASSPLTGGELEAFF
>.|TRBJ2-1|TRBV10-2|TRBD2
TGCGCCAGCGGGACTAGCGGGGGGGGATACAATGAGCAGTTCTTC
CASGTSGGGYNEQFF
>.|TRBJ2-1|TRBV5-1|TRBD1
TGCGCCAGCAGCTTCGGGACAGAAGTGAACAATGAGCAGTTCTTC
CASSFGTEVNNEQFF
>.|TRBJ1-2|TRBV20-1|TRBD1
TGCAGTGCTTACGGGACAGGGACTGGCTACACCTTC
CSAYGTGTGYTF
>once|TRBJ2-1|TRBV10-3|.
TGTGCCGTCAGTGACAGCGGGCCCTCCAATGAGCAGTTCTTC
CAVSDSGPSNEQFF
>.|TRBJ1-2|TRBV28|.
TGTGCCAGCAGCCATCCCGGGCAGGAGTCCTATGGCTACACCTTC
CASSHPGQESYGYTF
>.|TRBJ1-2|TRBV3-1|.
TGTGCCAGCAGCCCCTTTCTGGGGAACTATGGCTACACCTTC
CASSPFLGNYGYTF
>.|TRBJ1-5|TRBV20-1|TRBD1
TGCAGTGCTAGGTCCCTAACAGGGGGCAAAGGGACCCAGCATTTT
CSARSLTGGKGTQHF
>.|TRBJ2-5|TRBV2|.
TGTGCCAGCAGGCTCCGGGCTTACCAAGAGACCCAGTACTTC
CASRLRAYQETQYF
>few|TRBJ1-4|TRBV10-3|.
TGTGCCATCGGGAGGGAACTAGGTGAAAAACTGTTTTTT
CAIGRELGEKLFF
>.|TRBJ2-1|TRBV20-1|TRBD1
TGCAGTGCAGCGAGACGGGACAGGGGGAGTTTGGGTGAGCAGTTCTTC
CSAARRDRGSLGEQFF
>few|TRBJ2-7|TRBV5-1|TRBD2
TGCGCCAGCAGCGCACTACCGACTAGCGGAAGCTCCTACGAGCAGTACTTC
CASSALPTSGSSYEQYF